Shown below are 6 T cell receptor delta chains from a single sample sequenced in a study of Vδ1+ human thymocytes. General study results and limits: In the thymus, TRG and TRD repertoires looked highly polyclonal with Gaussian CDR3 lengths.

Their recognized antigens are unknown. Sequences come from RNA converted to cDNA by reverse transcription. Pooled V-gene forward primers with one constant-region reverse primer generated the CDR3 amplicons by multiplex PCR. TCRdb reapplied CATT to the multiplex PCR reads. The sample includes 23,000 or so delta-chain clones, about 29% of them seen just once. The sample taken for sequencing was Vdelta1+ gamma-delta thymocytes from the thymus. Subset of the sample: FACS-sorted CD3+ TCRalphabeta- TCRVdelta1+ TCRVdelta2- thymocytes. The receptors originated from a boy in the first two years of life who had congenital heart surgery.

This clone was counted a few times. This chain joins TRDV1 and TRDJ1; 13 nucleotides agree with TRDD3. This CDR3 has 22 amino acids. CDR1 is TSWWSYY and CDR2 is QGS in the germline V gene. Trimming removed 5 bases from V and 4 bases from J; junction bases left unmatched: 25. The CDR3 DNA sequence: TGTGCTCTTGGGAACACCTTCCTACCCCCTCACTGGGGGATACGCGCTAGCGATAAACTCATCTTT. This translates into CALGNTFLPPHWGIRASDKLIF.

On this clone: Given a much more abundant clone one base away, this may be a read error. The chain has TRDV2 and TRDJ1; D possibly corresponds to TRDD3 (5 bases). Germline-derived CDR1 and CDR2 are GEAIGNYY and EKD. This CDR3 spans 18 amino acids. The CDR3, as DNA: TGTGCCTGTGACACGTTCGGAACGGGCTGGGCATACACCGAGAAACTCATCTTT. This translates into CACDTFGTGWAYTEKLIF.

This clone was picked up one time. Other nucleotide sequences in the sample specify the same CDR3. This chain joins TRDV1 and TRDJ1; 8 bases fit TRDD2. J was trimmed by 0 bases and V by 4 bases; bases with no gene match: 19. The CDR3 contains 20 residues. Germline V gives CDR1 TSWWSYY, CDR2 QGS. CDR3 sequence reads: CALGGHLPTCTYRDTDKLIF. The DNA of the CDR3 is TGTGCTCTTGGGGGACATCTTCCTACGTGTACTTACCGTGACACCGATAAACTCATCTTT.

The chain carries TRDV1 and TRDJ1; D call uncertain. V was trimmed by 6 bases and J by 0 bases, leaving 26 bases between them. This CDR3 has 19 amino acids. From germline, CDR1 is TSWWSYY and CDR2 QGS. CDR3 amino acids: CALGPRRGPVPLYTDKLIF. The CDR3 DNA is TGTGCTCTTGGTCCAAGGAGGGGCCCGGTACCCCTCTACACCGATAAACTCATCTTT.

The J gene is TRDJ1, the V gene TRDV1, with 9 positions matching TRDD3. The CDR3 is 21 residues long. Trimming cost V 1 base and J 0 bases; bases outside gene matches: 18. The germline V gene encodes CDR1 TSWWSYY and CDR2 QGS. The CDR3 spells CALGEQVRTGGTPTYTDKLIF. In nucleotides, the CDR3 is TGTGCTCTTGGGGAACAGGTCCGTACTGGGGGAACACCCACTTACACCGATAAACTCATCTTT.

Relative to its sample, this clone is medium-sized (0.01 to 0.1%). V usage is TRDV1 and J usage is TRDJ1; 8 bases align to TRDD3. The V and J ends lost 4 bases and 0 bases, in that order; junction bases with no gene match: 22. Germline-derived CDR1 and CDR2 are TSWWSYY and QGS. This CDR3 has 21 residues. The chain's CDR3 is CALGAGLPSTGGPFYTDKLIF. The CDR3 nucleotides read TGTGCTCTTGGGGCCGGCCTTCCCTCTACTGGGGGGCCTTTTTACACCGATAAACTCATCTTT.